This T cell receptor beta chain was identified in a study of CD8 T cells in ankylosing spondylitis. CDR3 length: 13 amino acids. CDR1 and CDR2 (germline): LNHDA, SQIVND (reference sequence). TCRdb used MiXCR to reprocess the 5' RACE reads, holding one entry per CDR3 protein. The sample records roughly 120,000 distinct CDR3 sequences, 7% being singletons. Remarks on this clonotype: A single base separates this from a much larger clone, so it may be a read error.

The genes are TRBV19 and TRBJ1-2, with 8 bases lining up with TRBD1. The sample comprised blood, either unsorted or a sorted T cell fraction (not recorded which). The sequence derives from a male donor with ankylosing spondylitis or in good health (not recorded which). The CDR3 coding sequence is TGTGCCAGTAGACTGGGACAGGACTATGGCTCCACCTTC. Amino acids: CASRLGQDYGSTF.